These 5 T cell receptor beta chains originate from one sample sequenced in a study of cytomegalovirus exposure and HLA in healthy donors. PCR amplification relied on 60 Vbeta primers (plus 13 Jbeta primers). Using immunoSEQ multiplex PCR, the repertoire was profiled, and TCRdb retains in-frame clones only, with some absent. The profile shows over 100,000 clones, roughly 80% of them singletons. The sequenced sample consisted of PBMCs. The receptors shown here come from a male donor in good health and CMV-seropositive.

The chain recombines TRBV30 with TRBJ2-7, with 7 bases fitting TRBD2. This CDR3 spans 12 amino acids. V lost 7 bases, J lost 5 bases, and 8 bases stayed unmatched. The V gene's germline CDR1 is GTSNPN and CDR2 SVGIG (reference sequence). The DNA of the CDR3 is TGTGCCTTTAGCGGGTATGGAGACGAGCAGTACTTC. Amino acid sequence: CAFSGYGDEQYF.

The chain links TRBV4-1 to TRBJ2-1, with TRBD1 identical over 9 bases. Unmatched junction bases numbered 5, after V lost 4 bases and J lost 4 bases. Germline V CDR1 and CDR2: MGHRA, YSYEKL. CDR3 length: 15 amino acids. CDR3 sequence reads: CASSPGTGKYNEQFF. The CDR3 nucleotides read TGCGCCAGCAGCCCTGGGACAGGGAAGTACAATGAGCAGTTCTTC.

The chain recombines TRBV6-5 with TRBJ1-5; D might be TRBD1 (6 bases). The CDR3 has 15 residues. Trimming removed 6 bases from V and 0 bases from J, with 12 bases in between. Germline values: CDR1 MNHEY, CDR2 SVGAGI. The CDR3 region has the DNA TGTGCCAGCAGGAAGGGACAAAATAGCAATCAGCCCCAGCATTTT. Encoded protein: CASRKGQNSNQPQHF.

This clone was found a few times. The V gene is TRBV28, the J gene TRBJ1-5, with D possibly matching TRBD1 (6 bases). Trimming cost V 9 bases and J 0 bases, with 18 bases left between them. Germline values: CDR1 MDHEN, CDR2 SYDVKM. CDR3 length equals 16 residues. In nucleotides, the CDR3 is TGTGCCAGTCACGCGGGGGCTGGTTATAGCAATCAGCCCCAGCATTTT. Translation gives CASHAGAGYSNQPQHF. The full variable domain, its missing parts supplied by reference TRBV28 and TRBJ1-5, is DVKVTQSSRYLVKRTGEKVFLECVQDMDHENMFWYRQDPGLGLRLIYFSYDVKMKEKGDIPEGYSVSREKKERFSLILESASTNQTSMYLCASHAGAGYSNQPQHFGDGTRLSIL.

This clone has a single count. The chain is built from TRBV9 and TRBJ2-6; D is unresolved. The V end was cut by 1 base, the J end by 0 bases, with 5 bases between. Germline assignment: CDR1 SGDLS and CDR2 YYNGEE. This CDR3 comprises 15 residues. The CDR3 spells CASSVINSGANVLTF. The CDR3 DNA reads as TGTGCCAGCAGCGTAATCAACTCTGGGGCCAACGTCCTGACTTTC.